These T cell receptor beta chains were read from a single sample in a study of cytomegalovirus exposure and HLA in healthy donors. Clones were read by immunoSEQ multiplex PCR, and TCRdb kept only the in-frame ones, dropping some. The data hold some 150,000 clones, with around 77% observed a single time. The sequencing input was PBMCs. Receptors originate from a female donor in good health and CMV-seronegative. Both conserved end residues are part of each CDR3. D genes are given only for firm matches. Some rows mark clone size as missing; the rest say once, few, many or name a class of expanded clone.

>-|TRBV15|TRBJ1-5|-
TGTGCCACGAGGGTTGGGGGCAGTAGCAATCAGCCCCAGCATTTT
CATRVGGSSNQPQHF
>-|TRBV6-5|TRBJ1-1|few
TGTGCCAGCAGTACCCAGAGGACAAGGAACACTGAAGCTTTCTTT
CASSTQRTRNTEAFF
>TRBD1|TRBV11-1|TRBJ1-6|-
TGTGCCAGCAGCCCGACAGGGGTCTCCTATAATTCACCCCTCCACTTT
CASSPTGVSYNSPLHF
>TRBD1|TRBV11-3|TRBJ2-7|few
TGTGCCAGCAGCTCAGACAGGGCCGAGCAGTACTTC
CASSSDRAEQYF
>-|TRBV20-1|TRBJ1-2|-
TGCAGTGCTAGCCCCGAGGGTGGCTACACCTTC
CSASPEGGYTF
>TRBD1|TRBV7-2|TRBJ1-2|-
TGTGCCAGCAGCTTAGATACCTGGACAGGGGCTGGCTACATCTTC
CASSLDTWTGAGYIF
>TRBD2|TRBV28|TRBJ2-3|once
TGTGCCAGCAGTTTGGCGGGGGGGCCGGATACGCAGTATTTT
CASSLAGGPDTQYF
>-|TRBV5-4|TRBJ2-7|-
TGTGCCAGCAGCTTGGTTAAAGCCCCTAGCGACGAGCAGTACTTC
CASSLVKAPSDEQYF
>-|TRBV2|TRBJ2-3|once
TGTGCCAGCAGTGAGCGCAATTGGGATACGCAGTATTTT
CASSERNWDTQYF
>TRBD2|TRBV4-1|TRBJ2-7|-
TGCGCCAGCAGCCCCGGACTAGCGGGTAGAATGCGGGGGGAGCAGTACTTC
CASSPGLAGRMRGEQYF
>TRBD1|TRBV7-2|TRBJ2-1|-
TGTGCCAGCAGCGACCCGGACAGGGGCAATGAGCAGTTCTTC
CASSDPDRGNEQFF
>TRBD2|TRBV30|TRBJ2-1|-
TGTGCCTGGGGGACTAGCGGTGAGCAGTTCTTC
CAWGTSGEQFF
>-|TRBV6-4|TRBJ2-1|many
TGTGCCAGCAGTGAGGACACCTACAATGAGCAGTTCTTC
CASSEDTYNEQFF
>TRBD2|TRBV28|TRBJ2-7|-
TGTGCCAGCAGTTTAGTCGGTAGCGGGACATTCTCCTACGAGCAGTACTTC
CASSLVGSGTFSYEQYF
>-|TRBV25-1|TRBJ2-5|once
TGTGCCAGCAGTGCTCCGGGAGCTCAAGAGACCCAGTACTTC
CASSAPGAQETQYF
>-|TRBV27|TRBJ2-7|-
TGTGCCAGCAGCGCTACTGACGCCGGGTCCTACGAGCAGTACTTC
CASSATDAGSYEQYF
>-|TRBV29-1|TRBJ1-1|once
TGCAGCGTACGACGAGATGGAGACGAAGCTTTCTTT
CSVRRDGDEAFF
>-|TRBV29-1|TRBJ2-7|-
TGCAGTGTCCGGGGGGCGCAGGCCGAGCAGTACTTC
CSVRGAQAEQYF
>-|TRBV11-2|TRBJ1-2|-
TGTGCCAGCAGCCCAACTGGCAGGTTCTATGGCTACACCTTC
CASSPTGRFYGYTF
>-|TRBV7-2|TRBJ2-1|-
TGTGCCAGCAGCGATTTTGGTGGGGCGGGGGCCAGAAATGAGCAGTTCTTC
CASSDFGGAGARNEQFF
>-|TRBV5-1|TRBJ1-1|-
TGCGCCAGCAGCTTGGGGCCCGGAGCTGGCACTGAAGCTTTCTTT
CASSLGPGAGTEAFF
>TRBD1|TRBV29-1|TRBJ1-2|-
TGCAGCGTTAAAGGGACAGGGTCTGATGGCTACACCTTC
CSVKGTGSDGYTF
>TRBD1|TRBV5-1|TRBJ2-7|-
TGCGCCAGCAGCCGGACAGACAGGGAACAAGTCTACGAGCAGTACTTC
CASSRTDREQVYEQYF
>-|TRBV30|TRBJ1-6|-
TGTGCCTGGAGGCGGGTAGGGATACCCTATAATTCACCCCTCCACTTT
CAWRRVGIPYNSPLHF
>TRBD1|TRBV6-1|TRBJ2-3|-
TGTGCCAGCAGTGAAGCGCAGGGGGCATCCTCCTCGCAGTATTTT
CASSEAQGASSSQYF
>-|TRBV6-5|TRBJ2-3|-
TGTGCCAGCAGTTACGGGCGATTTGACACAGATACGCAGTATTTT
CASSYGRFDTDTQYF
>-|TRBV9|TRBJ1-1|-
TGTGCCAGCAGCGTAGAACACCTTGGGGGGTACACTGAAGCTTTCTTT
CASSVEHLGGYTEAFF
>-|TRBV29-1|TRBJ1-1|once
TGCAGCACCTTAGGGGGAGGGCACACTGAAGCTTTCTTT
CSTLGGGHTEAFF
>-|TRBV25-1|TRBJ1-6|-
TGTGCCAGCAGTGAGTCAAAGGGGAGGAATTCACCCCTCCACTTT
CASSESKGRNSPLHF
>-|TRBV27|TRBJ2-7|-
TGTGCCAGCAGTTTAGCGGGCACCAAGTACGAGCAGTACTTC
CASSLAGTKYEQYF
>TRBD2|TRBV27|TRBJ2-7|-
TGTGCCAGCAGTTTATCCGGACTAGCGGGTCTGGGGGACGAGCAGTACTTC
CASSLSGLAGLGDEQYF
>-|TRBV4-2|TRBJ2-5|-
TGTGCCAGCAGCCAAGAGCCTGGCAGGACCCAGTACTTC
CASSQEPGRTQYF
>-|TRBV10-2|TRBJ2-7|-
TGCGCCAGCAGTGGGGGAGCCGTCTCCTACGAGCAGTACTTC
CASSGGAVSYEQYF
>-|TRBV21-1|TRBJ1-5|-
TGTGCCAGCAGCAAGGGCCGGGACAAGAGGTTTGAGCGCAATCAGCCCCAGCATTTT
CASSKGRDKRFERNQPQHF
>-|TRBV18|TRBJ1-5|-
TGTGCCAGCTCACCGTACAAAAATCAGCCCCAGCATTTT
CASSPYKNQPQHF
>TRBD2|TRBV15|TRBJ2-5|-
TGTGCCACCAGCAGACCAATGGGACTAGCGGGGGGTGAGACCCAGTACTTC
CATSRPMGLAGGETQYF
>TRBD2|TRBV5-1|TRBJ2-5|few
TGCGCCAGCAGCTTGGCTAGCGGGGGCACCCAAGAGACCCAGTACTTC
CASSLASGGTQETQYF
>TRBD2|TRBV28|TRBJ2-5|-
TGTGCCAGCAGTTTAAGCGGGAGGAGTGTAGAGACCCAGTACTTC
CASSLSGRSVETQYF
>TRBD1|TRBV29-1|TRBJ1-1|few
TGCAGCGTTAACAGGGGAAACACTGAAGCTTTCTTT
CSVNRGNTEAFF
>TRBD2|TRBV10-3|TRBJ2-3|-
TGTGCCGCCTCTAGCGGGGTCCATCCGGATACGCAGTATTTT
CAASSGVHPDTQYF
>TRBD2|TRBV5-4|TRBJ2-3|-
TGTGCCAGCAGCTTTTTAGGACTAGCCGCAGATACGCAGTATTTT
CASSFLGLAADTQYF
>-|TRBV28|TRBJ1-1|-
TGTGCCAGCACCCGGGAGGTAAACACTGAAGCTTTCTTT
CASTREVNTEAFF
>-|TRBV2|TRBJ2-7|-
TGTGCCAGCAGTGCCTACTACGAGCAGTACTTC
CASSAYYEQYF
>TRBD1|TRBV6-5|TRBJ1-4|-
TGTGCCAGCAGTTACTCTTGGACAGGGGTTGGAAAACTGTTTTTT
CASSYSWTGVGKLFF
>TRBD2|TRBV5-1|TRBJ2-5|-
TGCGCCAGCAGCTTGGAGCCTAGCGGGGGGGGAGAGACCCAGTACTTC
CASSLEPSGGGETQYF
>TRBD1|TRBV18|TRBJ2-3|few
TGTGCCAGCTCACCGGAGGCAGGGGGAAAGGATACGCAGTATTTT
CASSPEAGGKDTQYF
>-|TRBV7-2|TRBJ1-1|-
TGTGCCAGCAGCACTAATCCGGGAGCCCGAGGGGCTTTCTTT
CASSTNPGARGAFF
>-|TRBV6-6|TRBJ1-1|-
TGTGCCAGCACCATATCGGAGGGGCTGTCTGAAGCTTTCTTT
CASTISEGLSEAFF
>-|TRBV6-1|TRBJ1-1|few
TGTGCCAGCAGAGAACCCCGGGGGAGCACTGAAGCTTTCTTT
CASREPRGSTEAFF
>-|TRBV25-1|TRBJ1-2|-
TGTGCCAGCAGTCAGATTAACTATGGCTACACCTTC
CASSQINYGYTF